The clone carrying this TCR beta chain occurred a few times. Unmatched junction bases numbered 10, after V lost 0 bases and J lost 6 bases. Germline-derived CDR1 and CDR2 are SGHKS and YYEKEE (reference sequence). The CDR3 is 17 amino acids. The data were produced by immunoSEQ multiplex PCR, yet TCRdb's version contains in-frame clones alone and is incomplete. The repertoire consists of 110,000 or so clones, with roughly four fifths occurring once and the leading ten covering under 5%. The sample comes from a study of blood T cell repertoires in COVID-19. Sequences were obtained from peripheral blood. The rearrangement uses TRBV5-5 and TRBJ1-5; 9 bases line up with TRBD1. The sequence was obtained from a woman in her seventies with acute or convalescent COVID-19. The CDR3, as DNA: TGTGCCAGCAGCTTGGACCCGGGACAGGGATTTGCTCAGCCCCAGCATTTT. Its protein is CASSLDPGQGFAQPQHF.